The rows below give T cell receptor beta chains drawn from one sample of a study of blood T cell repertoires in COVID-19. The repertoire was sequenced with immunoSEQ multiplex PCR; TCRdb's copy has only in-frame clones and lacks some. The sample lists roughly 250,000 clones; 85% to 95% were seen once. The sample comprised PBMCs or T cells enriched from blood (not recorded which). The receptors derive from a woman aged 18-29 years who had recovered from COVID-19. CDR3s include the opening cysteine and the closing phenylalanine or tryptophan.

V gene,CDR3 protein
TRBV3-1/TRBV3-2,CASSQVHGEGNQPQHF
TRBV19,CASSMGPAEWKQYF
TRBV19,CASSPGGNQPQHF
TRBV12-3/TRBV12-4,CASSWDRGPGYTF
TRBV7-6,CASSSEGGSYEQYF
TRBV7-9,CASSLFRGPGEQYF
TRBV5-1,CASSGGLAGVGEQYF
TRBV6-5,CASSYQTGGLADTQYF
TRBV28,CASSPWADGYTF
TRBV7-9,CASSSEGQDYEQYF
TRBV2,CASAPTSVALGADTQYF
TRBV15,CAPREGATYEQYF
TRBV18,CASSPSQGVVDEQYF
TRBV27,CASSLNRVKSPLHF
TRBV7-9,CASSDRDRGPNEQFF
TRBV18,CASSSGQKNIQYF
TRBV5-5,CATATGRYNEQFF
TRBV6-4,CASSLGASYNEQFF
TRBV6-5,CASSLFGSVNTEAFF
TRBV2,CASSRDQGSGNTIYF
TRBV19,CASSISEIDYEQYF
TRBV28,CASSLPGQGPYGYTF
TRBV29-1,CSVGTGGNSPLHF
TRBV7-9,CASSSVDTNSNQPQHF
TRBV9,CASSGGNREDTQYF
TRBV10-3,CAISDTRAQETQYF
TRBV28,CASSPGGPDTQYF
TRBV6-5,CASSYSGTGFVEQYF
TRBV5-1,CASSHGQGAANSPLHF
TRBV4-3,CASSQDFTGGYGYTF
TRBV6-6,CASSYSDRGDGYTF
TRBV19,CASSPGGGWENTEAFF
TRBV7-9,CASSRTGAQPQHF
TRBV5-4,CASSLPGGGSRYEQYF
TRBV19,CASEDRVGGYTF
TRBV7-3,CASSPGPGEKLFF
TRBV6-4,CASSPELVSHEQFF
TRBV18,CASSLGGADYTIYF
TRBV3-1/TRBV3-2,CASSQYAAAEAFF
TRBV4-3,CASSRSVRGYTF
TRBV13,CASRQDRENTEAFF
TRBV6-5,CASSTSGLINIQYF
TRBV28,CESRVLGGRTDTQYF
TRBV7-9,CASSSSNRDNYGYTF
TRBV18,CASSPPQLPGQVTDTQYF
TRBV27,CASSPLYSSGSGRTTDTQYF
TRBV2,CASTQRTSATDTQYF
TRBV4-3,CASSQEYRGNTEAFF
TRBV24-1,CATSHTDTQYF
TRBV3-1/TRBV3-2,CASSRTSGRGGTGELFF
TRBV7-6,CASSTTGLADITNTGELFF
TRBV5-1,CASSSEDSGGTEAFF
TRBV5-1,CASSLLSYQETQYF
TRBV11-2,CASSLGVGVYEQYF
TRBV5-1,CASSLVQGNTEAFF
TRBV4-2,CASSAGGGKQFF
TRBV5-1,CASSYGTGLNEKLFF
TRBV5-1,CASSLNNEQYF
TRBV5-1,CASRGGQGYDTEAFF
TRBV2,CASQGDRGTEAFF